A single sample is the source of the 26 T cell receptor beta chains below, sequenced in a study of T cells in Graves' hyperthyroidism and ophthalmopathy. TCR beta CDR3 sequences were amplified from RNA transcripts. The primer set for the first-round RT-PCR of the TCR CDR3 was HTBI. A single record per CDR3 protein comes from TCRdb applying MiXCR to the multiplex PCR reads. The data show under 550,000 distinct CDR3 sequences, 12% to 15% seen once. The specimen sequenced was blood. These receptors came from a woman aged 18-35 years with Graves' hyperthyroidism.

CDR3 nucleotides: TGTGCCAGCAGCCAAGTGGGTACTGGGGCCAACGTCCTGACTTTC. Its translation: CASSQVGTGANVLTF. The V and J genes are TRBV4-2 and TRBJ2-6; D unclear. The CDR3 has 15 residues. Germline-derived CDR1 and CDR2 are LGHNA and YNFKEQ. Trimming took 1 base from V and 2 from J, leaving 6 bases between them.

Many counts were recorded for this clonotype. The rearrangement links TRBV30 to TRBJ1-2; D unclear. V lost 8 bases and J 4 bases, leaving 11 bases between the germline ends. Looked up from germline, CDR1 is GTSNPN and CDR2 is SVGIG (reference sequence). This CDR3 is built from 11 residues. CDR3 coding DNA: TGTGCCGCAGGTCGCGGCTATGGCTACACCTTC. Protein sequence: CAAGRGYGYTF.

This clonotype has a count of ten or more. The chain employs TRBV28 and TRBJ2-1, with 7 bases lining up with TRBD2. This CDR3 is 14 amino acids long. Germline V lookup: CDR1 MDHEN, CDR2 SYDVKM. The V gene end was trimmed by 5 bases and the J gene end by 7 bases; junction bases not matched to a gene: 8. CDR3 nucleotides: TGTGCCAGCAGTAGACTAGCTAAGGGAAATGAGCAGTTCTTC. Its protein product is CASSRLAKGNEQFF. The full variable domain, its missing parts supplied by reference TRBV28 and TRBJ2-1, is DVKVTQSSRYLVKRTGEKVFLECVQDMDHENMFWYRQDPGLGLRLIYFSYDVKMKEKGDIPEGYSVSREKKERFSLILESASTNQTSMYLCASSRLAKGNEQFFGPGTRLTVL.

This clonotype was counted many times. This rearrangement joins TRBV20-1 to TRBJ2-7; 7 nucleotides match TRBD1. V lost 5 bases to trimming and J lost 0 bases; unmatched junction nucleotides: 1. The CDR3 consists of 12 residues. Germline loops: CDR1 DFQATT, CDR2 SNEGSKA (reference sequence). CDR3 amino acids: CSAAGGSYEQYF. The CDR3 DNA follows: TGCAGTGCTGCAGGGGGCTCCTACGAGCAGTACTTC.

This chain uses TRBV15 with TRBJ2-3, with no clear D. V lost 1 base to trimming and J lost 5 bases, with 7 bases between them. CDR1 is LNHNV and CDR2 is YYDKDF in the germline V gene (reference sequence). This CDR3 region has 13 residues. This chain's CDR3 is CATSRGRVDTQYF. DNA of the CDR3: TGTGCCACCAGCAGAGGCCGCGTAGATACGCAGTATTTT.

This clonotype occurred a few times. The genes are TRBV6-1 and TRBJ1-6; D possibly corresponds to TRBD1 (5 bases). Germline values: CDR1 MNHNS, CDR2 SASEGT. CDR3 length: 13 residues. Trimming pared 8 bases from V and 0 bases from J, leaving 5 bases between. The CDR3 is CASGGSYNSPLHF. The CDR3 DNA follows: TGTGCCAGCGGGGGCTCCTATAATTCACCCCTCCACTTT.

This clonotype was detected many times. This sequence joins TRBV28 and TRBJ1-5; D is unresolved. The CDR3 length is 15 residues. V dropped 5 bases and J dropped 5 bases, with 16 bases sitting between them. Germline assignment: CDR1 MDHEN and CDR2 SYDVKM. This chain's CDR3 is CASSLNPFGHQPQHF. DNA for the CDR3: TGTGCCAGCAGTCTTAACCCCTTTGGCCATCAGCCCCAGCATTTT.

The CDR3: CASSLATLNQPQHF. The DNA of the CDR3 is TGTGCCAGCAGTTTGGCCACTCTCAATCAGCCCCAGCATTTT. The chain recombines TRBV28 with TRBJ1-5; no definite D call. Germline V lookup: CDR1 MDHEN, CDR2 SYDVKM. The CDR3 is 14 amino acids. The germline V and J ends were trimmed by 3 bases and 3 bases, with 9 bases remaining between them.

This clonotype was seen repeatedly, ten times or more. The rearrangement links TRBV7-3 to TRBJ2-7; the D gene could be TRBD1 or TRBD2 (5 bases each). Germline loops: CDR1 SGHTA, CDR2 FQGTGA. Trimming took 5 bases from V and 6 from J, leaving 17 bases between them. The CDR3 length is 14 residues. The CDR3 DNA reads TGTGCCAGCAGCCGGGGACCGTTCGAGGGCGAGCAGTACTTC. This encodes CASSRGPFEGEQYF.

This clonotype appeared a few times. Possible read error: a much larger clone is one base away. The J gene is TRBJ2-1, the V gene TRBV11-2, with D unresolved. CDR1 and CDR2 (germline): SGHAT, FQNNGV. V lost 1 base, J lost 8 bases, and 9 bases lay in between. CDR3 length: 13 residues. The CDR3, as DNA: TGTGCCAGCAGCTTAGCCAGCGAGGATGAGCAGTTCTTC. Its protein product is CASSLASEDEQFF.

This clonotype came up many times. V gene TRBV20-1 combines with J gene TRBJ2-4; maybe TRBD1 (6 bases). V lost 0 bases and J lost 7, with 16 bases in between. From germline, CDR1 is DFQATT and CDR2 SNEGSKA (reference sequence). This CDR3 has 15 amino acids. The CDR3 region is CSARDHLAQGNIQYF. The CDR3 coding sequence is TGCAGTGCTAGAGATCACCTAGCCCAGGGGAACATTCAGTACTTC.

A word on this clonotype: A read error may be the cause here, since a much bigger clone is one base away. The chain couples TRBV5-6 to TRBJ1-1; 9 nucleotides match TRBD1. The germline V gene has CDR1 SGHDT and CDR2 YYEEEE. V lost 1 base to trimming and J lost 7 bases; unmatched junction nucleotides: 5. The CDR3 runs to 14 residues. The CDR3 DNA reads as TGTGCCAGCAGCTTGACAGGGGGCCGGATTGAAGCTTTCTTT. Protein: CASSLTGGRIEAFF.

The gene calls are TRBV5-1 and TRBJ1-1; 12 bases are a match to TRBD1. With V trimmed by 6 bases and J by 6 bases, 9 bases remained unmatched. CDR1 and CDR2 (germline): SGHRS, YFSETQ. The CDR3 has 15 amino acids. DNA of the CDR3: TGCGCCAGCAACGTGGCCGGGACAGGGGGCCCTGAAGCTTTCTTT. It translates to CASNVAGTGGPEAFF.

The chain joins TRBV28 to TRBJ2-3, with 10 bases that match TRBD2. CDR3 length equals 16 residues. V shed 3 bases, J shed 0 bases, and the junction held 3 bases outside the gene matches. Germline loops: CDR1 MDHEN, CDR2 SYDVKM. The CDR3 DNA follows: TGTGCCAGCAGTTTGCTAGCGGGGGTAAGCACAGATACGCAGTATTTT. Amino acid sequence: CASSLLAGVSTDTQYF.

This clonotype showed up many times. V and J are TRBV2 and TRBJ2-1, with 11 positions matching TRBD1. Germline CDR1 reads SNHLY; CDR2 reads FYNNEI. Germline trimming cut 3 bases from V and 2 bases from J; bases unmatched to any gene: 0. The CDR3 has 15 residues. CDR3 protein: CASSEGQGAYNEQFF. CDR3 nucleotide sequence: TGTGCCAGCAGTGAGGGACAGGGGGCCTACAATGAGCAGTTCTTC.

The sample holds many counts of this clonotype. V and J are TRBV7-3 and TRBJ2-3; unclear D gene. The CDR3 has 15 residues. Germline lookup yields CDR1 SGHTA and CDR2 FQGTGA. Trimming took 2 bases from V and 4 from J, leaving 13 bases between them. CDR3 sequence reads: CASSLGLDGADTQYF. CDR3 bases: TGTGCCAGCAGCTTAGGGCTAGATGGAGCAGATACGCAGTATTTT.

Only a few counts were recorded for this clonotype. This chain connects TRBV5-8 to TRBJ2-3; the D is unclear. Germline CDR1 reads SGHTS; CDR2 reads YDEGEE. V was trimmed by 1 base and J by 0 bases, leaving 6 bases between them. The CDR3 has 14 residues. The CDR3 region has the DNA TGTGCCAGCAGCTTGCCGGGTAGCACAGATACGCAGTATTTT. Amino acids: CASSLPGSTDTQYF.

V and J are TRBV5-1 and TRBJ2-7; D gene uncertain. CDR1 and CDR2 from the germline V gene are SGHRS and YFSETQ. The CDR3 runs to 16 residues. The ends were cut back, 4 bases at V and 3 bases at J, with 20 bases in the middle. The DNA for the CDR3 is TGCGCCAGCAGCCCAGACTCCTCCCGTACCCGCTACGAGCAGTACTTC. It codes for CASSPDSSRTRYEQYF.

This clonotype appeared many times. J is TRBJ2-3 and V is TRBV25-1; 15 nucleotides line up with TRBD2. The CDR3 totals 16 residues. V was pared by 3 bases and J by 6 bases, with 4 bases of the junction left unmatched. CDR1 and CDR2 (germline): MGHDK, SYGVNS. This chain's CDR3 is CASSEGLAGGWDTQYF. In DNA form, the CDR3 reads TGTGCCAGCAGTGAGGGACTAGCGGGAGGATGGGATACGCAGTATTTT.

This clonotype turned up a few times. The V call is TRBV5-1, the J call TRBJ2-3; 14 nucleotides align to TRBD2. The CDR3 has 16 residues. Trimming cost V 1 base and J 4 bases; bases outside gene matches: 2. Germline CDR1 and CDR2: SGHRS and YFSETQ. The CDR3 reads CASSLWGLAGADTQYF. In DNA form, the CDR3 reads TGCGCCAGCAGCTTGTGGGGACTAGCGGGAGCAGATACGCAGTATTTT.

As for this clonotype: A much larger clonotype is one base distant, so this may be a read error. The chain recombines TRBV10-3 with TRBJ1-5; a weak D match, TRBD1 (5 bases). The length of the CDR3 is 14 residues. The V and J ends lost 3 bases and 6 bases respectively, with 12 bases between them. Per the germline V gene, CDR1 is ENHRY and CDR2 is SYGVKD. Here the CDR3 DNA reads TGTGCCATCAGTGATGCGGGGGGAAGTCAGCCCCAGCATTTT. Residues: CAISDAGGSQPQHF.

This clonotype was observed a few times. V is TRBV7-6 and J is TRBJ2-7; D possibly corresponds to TRBD1 (6 bases). Germline V CDR1 and CDR2: SGHVS, FNYEAQ. V was trimmed by 1 base and J by 2 bases, leaving 15 bases between them. CDR3 length: 16 amino acids. CDR3 sequence: CASSLVGGVGTYEQYF. CDR3 DNA sequence: TGTGCCAGCAGCTTAGTAGGGGGTGTCGGTACCTACGAGCAGTACTTC.

This clonotype was detected ten times or more. V gene TRBV4-3 combines with J gene TRBJ1-2, with D possibly being TRBD1 (6 bases). The V gene's germline CDR1 is LGHNA and CDR2 YSLEER. V dropped 5 bases and J dropped 0 bases, with 13 bases sitting between them. This CDR3 has 15 residues. CDR3 residues: CASSGYRDTNYGYTF. The CDR3 region has the DNA TGCGCCAGCAGCGGATACCGGGACACTAACTATGGCTACACCTTC.

The table lists this clonotype with many counts. J is TRBJ1-5 and V is TRBV12-3 or TRBV12-4; 10 bases are a match to TRBD1. The CDR3 has 19 residues. V dropped 2 bases and J dropped 0; count of bases not matched to a gene: 10. The CDR3 sequence is CASSLIGQGVGGSNQPQHF. CDR3 nucleotides: TGTGCCAGCAGTTTAATCGGACAGGGGGTCGGTGGTAGCAATCAGCCCCAGCATTTT.

CDR3 sequence: CASRKEGQSGELFF. Written as DNA, the CDR3 is TGCGCCAGCAGAAAGGAGGGACAGTCCGGGGAGCTGTTTTTT. This rearrangement joins TRBV5-1 to TRBJ2-2, with D perhaps TRBD1 (7 bases). Germline V gives CDR1 SGHRS, CDR2 YFSETQ. The germline V and J ends were trimmed by 5 bases and 6 bases, with 14 bases remaining between them. The CDR3 is 14 amino acids.

This clonotype was detected a few times. The chain is built from TRBV4-3 and TRBJ2-5; 16 positions match TRBD2. The CDR3 loop spans 16 amino acids. Losses at the gene ends were 3 bases for V and 5 bases for J; bases not matched to a gene: 3. The germline gives CDR1 LGHNA, CDR2 YSLEER. CDR3 in amino acids: CASSQGLAGGPETQYF. In nucleotides, the CDR3 is TGCGCCAGCAGCCAGGGACTAGCGGGAGGGCCGGAGACCCAGTACTTC.